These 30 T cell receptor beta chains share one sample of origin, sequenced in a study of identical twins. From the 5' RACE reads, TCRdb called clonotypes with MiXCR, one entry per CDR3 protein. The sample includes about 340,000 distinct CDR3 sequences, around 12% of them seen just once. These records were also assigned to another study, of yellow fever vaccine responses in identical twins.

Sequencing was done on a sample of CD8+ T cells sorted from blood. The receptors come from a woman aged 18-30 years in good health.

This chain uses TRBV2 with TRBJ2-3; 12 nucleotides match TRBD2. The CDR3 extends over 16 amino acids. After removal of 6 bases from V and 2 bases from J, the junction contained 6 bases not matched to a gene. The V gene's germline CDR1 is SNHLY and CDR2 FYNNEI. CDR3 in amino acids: CASRDGLAGYTDTQYF. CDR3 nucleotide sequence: TGTGCCAGCAGGGATGGACTAGCGGGGTACACAGATACGCAGTATTTT.

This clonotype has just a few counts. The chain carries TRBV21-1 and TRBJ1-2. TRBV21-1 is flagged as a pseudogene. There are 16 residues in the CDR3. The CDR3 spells CASSKASWTFNYGYTF. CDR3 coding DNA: TGTGCCAGCAGCAAAGCATCTTGGACGTTTAACTATGGCTACACCTTC.

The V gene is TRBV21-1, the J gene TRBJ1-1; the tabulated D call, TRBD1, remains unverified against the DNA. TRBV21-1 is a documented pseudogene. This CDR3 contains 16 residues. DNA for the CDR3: TGTGCCAGCAGCAAAGGGACAGGGGGCCTGAACACTGAAGCTTTCTTT. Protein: CASSKGTGGLNTEAFF.

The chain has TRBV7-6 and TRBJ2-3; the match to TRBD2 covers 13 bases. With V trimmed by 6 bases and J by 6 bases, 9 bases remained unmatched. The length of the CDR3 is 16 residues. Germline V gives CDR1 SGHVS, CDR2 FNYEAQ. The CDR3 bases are TGTGCCAGCAGTTCGCGCGGACTAGCGGGAGTGGATACGCAGTATTTT. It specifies CASSSRGLAGVDTQYF.

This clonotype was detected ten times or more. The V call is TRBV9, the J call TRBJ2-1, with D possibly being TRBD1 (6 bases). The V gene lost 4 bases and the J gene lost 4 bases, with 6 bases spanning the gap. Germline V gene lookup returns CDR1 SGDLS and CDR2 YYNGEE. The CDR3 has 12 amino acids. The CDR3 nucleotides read TGTGCCAGCAGCAGGGGGTACAATGAGCAGTTCTTC. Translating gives CASSRGYNEQFF.

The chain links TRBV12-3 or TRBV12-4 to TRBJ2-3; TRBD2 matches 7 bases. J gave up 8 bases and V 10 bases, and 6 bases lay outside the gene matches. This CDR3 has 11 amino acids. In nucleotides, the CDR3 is TGTGCCACCGGGAGGTCGGGTACGCAGTATTTT. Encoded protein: CATGRSGTQYF.

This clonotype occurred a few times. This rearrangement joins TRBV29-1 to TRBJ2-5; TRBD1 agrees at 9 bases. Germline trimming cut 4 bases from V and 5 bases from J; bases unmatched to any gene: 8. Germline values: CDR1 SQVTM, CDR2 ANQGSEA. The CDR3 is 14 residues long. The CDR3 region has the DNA TGCAGCGTTGTGATCGGGACAGGGTTGGAGACCCAGTACTTC. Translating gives CSVVIGTGLETQYF.

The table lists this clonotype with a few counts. As DNA, the CDR3 is TGCAGTGCTAGTCTCCGGACTAGAGGGTCCTACGAGCAGTACTTC. It yields the protein CSASLRTRGSYEQYF. The V and J genes are TRBV20-1 and TRBJ2-7, with 7 positions matching TRBD2. Looked up from germline, CDR1 is DFQATT and CDR2 is SNEGSKA (reference sequence). V was pared by 3 bases and J by 1 base, with 9 bases of the junction left unmatched. The CDR3 is 15 residues long.

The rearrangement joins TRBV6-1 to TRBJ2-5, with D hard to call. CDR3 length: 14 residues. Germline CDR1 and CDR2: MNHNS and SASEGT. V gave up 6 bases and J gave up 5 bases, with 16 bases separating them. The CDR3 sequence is CASSHFSVRETQYF. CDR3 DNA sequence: TGTGCCAGCAGCCACTTTAGTGTAAGGGAGACCCAGTACTTC.

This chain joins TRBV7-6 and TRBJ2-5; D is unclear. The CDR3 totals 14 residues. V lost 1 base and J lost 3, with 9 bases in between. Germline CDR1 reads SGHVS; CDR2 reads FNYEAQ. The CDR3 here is CASSLGAYEETQYF. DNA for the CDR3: TGTGCCAGCAGCTTAGGGGCATATGAAGAGACCCAGTACTTC. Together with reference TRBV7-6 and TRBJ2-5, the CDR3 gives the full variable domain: GAGVSQSPRYKVTKRGQDVALRCDPISGHVSLYWYRQALGQGPEFLTYFNYEAQQDKSGLPNDRFSAERPEGSISTLTIQRTEQRDSAMYRCASSLGAYEETQYFGPGTRLLVL.

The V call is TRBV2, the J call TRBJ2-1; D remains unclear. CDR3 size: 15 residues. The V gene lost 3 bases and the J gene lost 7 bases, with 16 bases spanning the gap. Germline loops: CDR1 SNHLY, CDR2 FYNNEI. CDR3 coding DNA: TGTGCCAGCAGTGAGGGTGTCGACGACACGAATGAGCAGTTCTTC. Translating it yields CASSEGVDDTNEQFF.

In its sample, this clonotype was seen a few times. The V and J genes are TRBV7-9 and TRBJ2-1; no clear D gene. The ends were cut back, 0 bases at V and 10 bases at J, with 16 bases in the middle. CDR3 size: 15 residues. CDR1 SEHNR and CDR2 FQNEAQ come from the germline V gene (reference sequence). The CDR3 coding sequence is TGTGCCAGCAGCTTAGCGGGGAATAGCTTGGGAGAGCAGTTCTTC. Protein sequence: CASSLAGNSLGEQFF.

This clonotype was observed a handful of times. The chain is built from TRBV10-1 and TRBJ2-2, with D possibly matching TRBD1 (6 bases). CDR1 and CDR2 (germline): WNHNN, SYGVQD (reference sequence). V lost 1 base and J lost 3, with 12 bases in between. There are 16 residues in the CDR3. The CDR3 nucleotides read TGCGCCAGCAGTGAGTTGAGGACAGTCGACACCGGGGAGCTGTTTTTT. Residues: CASSELRTVDTGELFF.

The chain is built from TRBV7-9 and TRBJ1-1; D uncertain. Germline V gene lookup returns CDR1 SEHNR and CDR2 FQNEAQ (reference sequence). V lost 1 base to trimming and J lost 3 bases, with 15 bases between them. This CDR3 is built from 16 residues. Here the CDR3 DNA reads TGTGCCAGCAGCTTAGGGGCCTCCGAGGTTGACACTGAAGCTTTCTTT. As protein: CASSLGASEVDTEAFF.

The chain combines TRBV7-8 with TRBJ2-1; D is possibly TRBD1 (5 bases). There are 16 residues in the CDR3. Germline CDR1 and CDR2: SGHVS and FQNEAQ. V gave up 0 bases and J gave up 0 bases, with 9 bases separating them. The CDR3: CASSLAGRYSYNEQFF. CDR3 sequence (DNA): TGTGCCAGCAGCTTAGCGGGGCGGTACTCCTACAATGAGCAGTTCTTC.

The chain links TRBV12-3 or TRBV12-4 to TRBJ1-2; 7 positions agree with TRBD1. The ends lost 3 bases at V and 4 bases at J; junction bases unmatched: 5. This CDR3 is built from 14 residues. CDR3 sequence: CASSFAGGGYGYTF. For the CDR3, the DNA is TGTGCCAGCAGTTTTGCAGGGGGGGGCTATGGCTACACCTTC.

The CDR3 spells CASSLWAGREVYEQYF. The CDR3 DNA follows: TGTGCCAGCAGCTTATGGGCGGGAAGGGAGGTCTACGAGCAGTACTTC. V and J are TRBV11-2 and TRBJ2-7, with a weak D call TRBD2 (6 bases). Germline V gene lookup returns CDR1 SGHAT and CDR2 FQNNGV. The CDR3 is 16 residues long. Trimming pared 2 bases from V and 3 bases from J, leaving 17 bases between.

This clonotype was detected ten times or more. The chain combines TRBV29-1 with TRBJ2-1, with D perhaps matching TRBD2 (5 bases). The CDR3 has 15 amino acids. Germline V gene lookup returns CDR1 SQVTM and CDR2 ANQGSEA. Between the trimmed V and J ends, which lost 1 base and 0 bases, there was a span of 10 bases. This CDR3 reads CSVEGSRASYNEQFF. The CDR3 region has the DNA TGCAGCGTTGAAGGCTCGCGGGCCTCCTACAATGAGCAGTTCTTC.

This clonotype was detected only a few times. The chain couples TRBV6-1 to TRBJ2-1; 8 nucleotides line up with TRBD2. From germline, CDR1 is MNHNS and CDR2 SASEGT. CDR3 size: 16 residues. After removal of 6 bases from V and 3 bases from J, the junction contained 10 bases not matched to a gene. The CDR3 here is CASSLGLALDYNEQFF. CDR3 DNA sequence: TGTGCCAGCAGCCTCGGACTAGCCCTTGACTACAATGAGCAGTTCTTC.

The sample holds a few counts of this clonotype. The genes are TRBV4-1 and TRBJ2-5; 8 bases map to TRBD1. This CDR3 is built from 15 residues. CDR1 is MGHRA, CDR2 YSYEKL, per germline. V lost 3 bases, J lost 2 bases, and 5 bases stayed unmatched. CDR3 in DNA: TGCGCCAGCAGCCACGTGACAGGGGAACAAGAGACCCAGTACTTC. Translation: CASSHVTGEQETQYF.

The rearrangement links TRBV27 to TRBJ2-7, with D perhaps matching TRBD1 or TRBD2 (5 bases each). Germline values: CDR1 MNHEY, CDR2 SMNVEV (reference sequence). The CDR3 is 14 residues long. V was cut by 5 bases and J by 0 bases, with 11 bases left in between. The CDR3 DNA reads TGTGCCAGCAGTCCGGGACCCACCTCCTACGAGCAGTACGTC. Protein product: CASSPGPTSYEQYV.

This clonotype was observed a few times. CDR3 in DNA: TGTGCCAGCAGTTATTCGGAAGGGAACTATGGCTACACCTTC. It encodes CASSYSEGNYGYTF. J is TRBJ1-2 and V is TRBV6-5; D is ambiguous. Germline V lookup: CDR1 MNHEY, CDR2 SVGAGI. Trimming shortened V by 3 bases and J by 2 bases, and 10 bases separated the two germline ends. This CDR3 has 14 residues.

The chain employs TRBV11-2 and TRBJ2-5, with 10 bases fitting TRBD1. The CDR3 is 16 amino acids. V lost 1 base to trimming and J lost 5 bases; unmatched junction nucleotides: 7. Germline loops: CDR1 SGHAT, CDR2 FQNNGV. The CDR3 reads CASSLVPTGGAETQYF. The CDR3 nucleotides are TGTGCCAGCAGCTTAGTCCCGACAGGGGGCGCGGAGACCCAGTACTTC.

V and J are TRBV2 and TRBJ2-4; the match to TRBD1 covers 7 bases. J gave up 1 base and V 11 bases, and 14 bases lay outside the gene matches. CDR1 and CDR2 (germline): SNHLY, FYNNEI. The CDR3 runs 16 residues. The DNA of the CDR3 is TGTGCCTCCTTAGGGGGCCTCCCGGGGGCCAAAAACATTCAGTACTTC. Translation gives CASLGGLPGAKNIQYF.

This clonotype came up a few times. The CDR3 spells CSARNFRENIQYF. In DNA, the CDR3 is TGCAGTGCTAGAAACTTTCGGGAGAACATTCAGTACTTC. V is TRBV20-1 and J is TRBJ2-4; D might be TRBD2 (6 bases). The germline V gene encodes CDR1 DFQATT and CDR2 SNEGSKA (reference sequence). Trimming took off 2 bases at V and 7 bases at J, with 12 bases between the two ends. The CDR3 contains 13 residues.

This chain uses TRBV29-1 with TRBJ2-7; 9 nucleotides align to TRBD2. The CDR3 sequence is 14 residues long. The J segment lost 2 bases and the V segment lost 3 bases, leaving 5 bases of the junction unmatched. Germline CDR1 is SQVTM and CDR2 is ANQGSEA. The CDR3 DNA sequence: TGCAGCGTTGAGGTGGCTAGCGGGACCTACGAGCAGTACTTC. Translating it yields CSVEVASGTYEQYF.

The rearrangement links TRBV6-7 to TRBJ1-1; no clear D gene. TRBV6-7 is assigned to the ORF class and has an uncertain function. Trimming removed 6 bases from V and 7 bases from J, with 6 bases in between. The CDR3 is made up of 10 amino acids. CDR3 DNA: TGTGCCAGCAGGATATGTGAAGCTTTCTTT. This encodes CASRICEAFF.

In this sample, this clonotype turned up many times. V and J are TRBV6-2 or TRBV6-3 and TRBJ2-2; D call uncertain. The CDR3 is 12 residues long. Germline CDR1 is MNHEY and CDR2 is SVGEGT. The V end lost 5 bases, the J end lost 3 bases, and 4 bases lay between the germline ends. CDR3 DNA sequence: TGTGCCAGCAGTCCCTACACCGGGGAGCTGTTTTTT. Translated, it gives CASSPYTGELFF.

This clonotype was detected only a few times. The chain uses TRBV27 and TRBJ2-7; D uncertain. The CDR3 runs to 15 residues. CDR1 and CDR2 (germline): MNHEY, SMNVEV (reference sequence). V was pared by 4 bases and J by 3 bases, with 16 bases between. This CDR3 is CASSSYQTNLYEQYF. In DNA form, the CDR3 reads TGTGCCAGCAGTTCCTACCAAACAAACCTCTACGAGCAGTACTTC.

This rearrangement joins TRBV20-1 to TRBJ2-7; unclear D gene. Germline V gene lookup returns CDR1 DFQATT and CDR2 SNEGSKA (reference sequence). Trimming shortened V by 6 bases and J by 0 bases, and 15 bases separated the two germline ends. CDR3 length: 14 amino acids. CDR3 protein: CSAIASTLSYEQYF. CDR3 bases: TGCAGTGCAATCGCGTCTACCCTCTCCTACGAGCAGTACTTC.